These T cell receptor beta chains were read from a single sample in a study of CD4+ T cells in melanoma. Measured with immunoSEQ multiplex PCR; TCRdb has only the in-frame clones, and not every one. Seen here are about 21,000 clones, around four fifths observed once, and the top ten hold around 9.7%. The origin of the receptors is a human donor with melanoma. Each CDR3 is given with its conserved first and last residue. D genes are given only for firm matches. Clone size is shown for a subset of rows, as once, few, many or a class of expanded clone.

TRBD1	TRBV7-9	NA	TRBJ1-2	TGTGCCAGCAGTAAGGGAGGGACAGGGAACTATGGCTACACCTTC	CASSKGGTGNYGYTF
NA	TRBV11-3	NA	TRBJ2-2	TGTGCCAGCAGCCGTCGACCAGACCCTAGTAGCGAGCTGTTTTTT	CASSRRPDPSSELFF
TRBD2	TRBV19	NA	TRBJ2-5	TGTGCCAGTAGTCGGGTAGCGGGACAAGAGACCCAGTACTTC	CASSRVAGQETQYF
NA	TRBV2	once	TRBJ1-1	TGTGCCAGCAGTGAGGATGGGCGGACTGAAGCTTTCTTT	CASSEDGRTEAFF
NA	TRBV11-3	few	TRBJ2-7	TGTGCCAGCAGCTTATCGGGGGTTTCCTACGAGCAGTACTTC	CASSLSGVSYEQYF
TRBD1	TRBV9	NA	TRBJ1-3	TGTGCCAGCAGCAAAACAGGGGATCCTTCTGGAAACACCATATATTTT	CASSKTGDPSGNTIYF
TRBD1	TRBV19	NA	TRBJ1-6	TGTGCCAGTAGTAGAGGGACAGGGGATGCGTCACCCCTCCACTTT	CASSRGTGDASPLHF
TRBD1	TRBV18	NA	TRBJ1-2	TGTGCCAGCTCACCACGGGGACAGGCCTATGGCTACACCTTC	CASSPRGQAYGYTF
TRBD2	TRBV5-4	NA	TRBJ2-5	TGTGCCAGCAGCGATTCTAGCGGGGGCGAGACCCAGTACTTC	CASSDSSGGETQYF
NA	TRBV4-1	NA	TRBJ1-2	TGCGCCAGCAGCCAAGTAGTTCGGGAAAACTATGGCTACACCTTC	CASSQVVRENYGYTF
TRBD1	TRBV2	NA	TRBJ1-1	TGTGCCAGATCTGACAGGGGCACTGAAGCTTTCTTT	CARSDRGTEAFF
TRBD1	TRBV30	NA	TRBJ1-3	TGTGCCTGGAGTATGGACAGGGCTTTGTCTGGAAACACCATATATTTT	CAWSMDRALSGNTIYF
NA	TRBV21-1	NA	TRBJ1-6	TGTGCCAGCCTAAGGGACGAAGGGGTTCAGGACACCAACCACCGTAGCTCCGATCAAACACCCCTCCACTTT	CASLRDEGVQDTNHRSSDQTPLHF
NA	TRBV10-3	NA	TRBJ1-2	TGTGCCATAACCGTTGGTTCTAACTATGGCTACACCTTC	CAITVGSNYGYTF
TRBD1	TRBV2	NA	TRBJ2-7	TGTGCCAGCATGGCAGGGGGCCTCGAGCAGTACTTC	CASMAGGLEQYF
NA	TRBV18	NA	TRBJ2-7	TGTGCCAGCTCACCGGGGCGGTCCCAAGAGCAGTACTTC	CASSPGRSQEQYF
TRBD1	TRBV5-1	NA	TRBJ1-1	TGCGCCAGCAGCCCCCTTGGGACAGGGGACCTGAACACTGAAGCTTTCTTT	CASSPLGTGDLNTEAFF
NA	TRBV2	once	TRBJ1-2	TGTGCCAGCAGACGGGACACGGGATATGCAGGCTACACCTTC	CASRRDTGYAGYTF
NA	TRBV25-1	NA	TRBJ1-4	TGTGCCAGCCTTGACTCGGGGGGAGAAGAAAAACTGTTTTTT	CASLDSGGEEKLFF
TRBD2	TRBV11-1	NA	TRBJ2-7	TGTGCCAGCACCCCCGGGAGTAGCGGGTCCTACGAGCAGTACTTC	CASTPGSSGSYEQYF
TRBD1	TRBV6-1	NA	TRBJ2-7	TGTGCCAGCAGGTTACAGGGGTCCGAGCAGTACTTC	CASRLQGSEQYF
NA	TRBV2	NA	TRBJ2-5	TGTGCCGTCAACAGGGAGTCCTCGACCCAGTACTTC	CAVNRESSTQYF
NA	TRBV19	NA	TRBJ1-1	TGTGCCAGTAGTATAAATGGAGCCACTGAAGCTTTCTTT	CASSINGATEAFF
NA	TRBV18	NA	TRBJ1-5	TGTGCCAGCTCACCGGGTCCCGATCAGCCCCAGCATTTT	CASSPGPDQPQHF
NA	TRBV18	NA	TRBJ1-2	TGTGCCAGCTCTGGGGGGACGGTCTATGGCTACACCTTC	CASSGGTVYGYTF
NA	TRBV2	NA	TRBJ2-7	TGTGCCAGCAGTCTCCGAAAGAGCTCCTACGAGCAGTACTTC	CASSLRKSSYEQYF
TRBD1	TRBV18	once	TRBJ2-7	TGTGCCAGCTCGGCCGGGACAGGTTACGAGCAGTACTTC	CASSAGTGYEQYF
NA	TRBV2	NA	TRBJ2-2	TGTGCCAGCAGGGGCACCGGGGAGCTGTTTTTT	CASRGTGELFF
NA	TRBV6-5	NA	TRBJ1-1	TGTGCCAGCAGCCGCCAAATGACAATGAACACTGAAGCTTTCTTT	CASSRQMTMNTEAFF
NA	TRBV30	NA	TRBJ1-1	TGTGCCTGGAGCCAGGGGTTCGGCACTGAAGCTTTCTTT	CAWSQGFGTEAFF
TRBD1	TRBV18	NA	TRBJ2-7	TGTGCCAGCGGGGGGACAGGGAAGTCCTACGAGCAGTACTTC	CASGGTGKSYEQYF
NA	TRBV7-6	NA	TRBJ1-6	TGTGCCAGCAGCCCCCAGGCGGGGTCCTATAATTCACCCCTCCACTTT	CASSPQAGSYNSPLHF
NA	TRBV5-4	NA	TRBJ2-7	TGTGCCAGCAGCTTAAGTGGGGGCGGCTACTACGAGCAGTACTTC	CASSLSGGGYYEQYF
NA	TRBV6-1	NA	TRBJ1-3	TGTGCCAGCAGTGAAGCGCGGGCAGGGTCGAACACCATATATTTT	CASSEARAGSNTIYF
NA	TRBV7-3	once	TRBJ2-5	TGTGCCAGCAGCCCAACAGGGCTCCAAGAGACCCAGTACTTC	CASSPTGLQETQYF
NA	TRBV5-4	once	TRBJ2-7	TGTGCCAGCAGTGAGTCCCCCGGCGACGAGCAGTACTTC	CASSESPGDEQYF
NA	TRBV6-1	NA	TRBJ2-2	TGTGCCAGCATGGACAGAAACACCGGGGAGCTGTTTTTT	CASMDRNTGELFF
NA	TRBV19	NA	TRBJ2-1	TGTGCCAGTAGTGCTACAGGGTGGTCCTACAATGAGCAGTTCTTC	CASSATGWSYNEQFF
TRBD1	TRBV14	NA	TRBJ2-5	TGTGCCAGCAGCCAAAGGACAGGGGGTACGACCCAGTACTTC	CASSQRTGGTTQYF
NA	TRBV5-1	NA	TRBJ2-6	TGCGCCAGCAGCTTGGGTACTGGGGCCAACGTCCTGACTTTC	CASSLGTGANVLTF
NA	TRBV10-2	NA	TRBJ2-2	TGCGCCAGCTGGTCGCCCAACACCGGGGAGCTGTTTTTT	CASWSPNTGELFF